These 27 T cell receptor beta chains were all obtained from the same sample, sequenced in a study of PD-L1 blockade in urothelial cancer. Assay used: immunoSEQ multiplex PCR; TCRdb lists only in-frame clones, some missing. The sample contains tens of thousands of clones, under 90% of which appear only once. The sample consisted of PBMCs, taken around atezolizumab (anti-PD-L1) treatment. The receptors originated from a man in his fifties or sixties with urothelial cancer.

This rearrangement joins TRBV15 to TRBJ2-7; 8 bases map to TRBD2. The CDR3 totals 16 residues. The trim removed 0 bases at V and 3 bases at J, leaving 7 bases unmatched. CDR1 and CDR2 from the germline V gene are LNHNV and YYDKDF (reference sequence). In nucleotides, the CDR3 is TGTGCCACCAGCAGAGATGCGACGGGACTAGTCTACGAGCAGTACTTC. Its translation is CATSRDATGLVYEQYF.

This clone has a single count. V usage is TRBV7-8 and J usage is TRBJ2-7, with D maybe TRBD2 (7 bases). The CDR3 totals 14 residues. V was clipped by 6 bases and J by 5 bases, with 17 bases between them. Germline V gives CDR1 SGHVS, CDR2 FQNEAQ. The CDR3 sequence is CASRDSGGLNEQYF. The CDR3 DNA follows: TGTGCCAGCAGGGATTCCGGGGGGCTGAACGAGCAGTACTTC.

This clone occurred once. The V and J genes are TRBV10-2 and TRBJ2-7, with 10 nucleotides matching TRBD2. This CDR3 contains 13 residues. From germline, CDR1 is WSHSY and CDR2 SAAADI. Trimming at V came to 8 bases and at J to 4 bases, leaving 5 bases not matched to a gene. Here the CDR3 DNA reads TGCGCCAGCTCCAGCGGGGGGGCTTACGAGCAGTACTTC. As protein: CASSSGGAYEQYF.

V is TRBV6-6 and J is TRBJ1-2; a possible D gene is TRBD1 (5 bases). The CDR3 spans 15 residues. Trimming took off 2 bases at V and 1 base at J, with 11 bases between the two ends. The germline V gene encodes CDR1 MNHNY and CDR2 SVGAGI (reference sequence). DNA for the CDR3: TGTGCCAGCAGTTACGACGGGACTTATAACTATGGCTACACCTTC. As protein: CASSYDGTYNYGYTF.

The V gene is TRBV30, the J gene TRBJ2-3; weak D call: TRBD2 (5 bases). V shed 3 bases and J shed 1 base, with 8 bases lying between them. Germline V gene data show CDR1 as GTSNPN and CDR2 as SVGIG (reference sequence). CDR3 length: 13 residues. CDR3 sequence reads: CAWSGDGTDTQYF. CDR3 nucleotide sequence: TGTGCCTGGAGCGGGGATGGCACAGATACGCAGTATTTT.

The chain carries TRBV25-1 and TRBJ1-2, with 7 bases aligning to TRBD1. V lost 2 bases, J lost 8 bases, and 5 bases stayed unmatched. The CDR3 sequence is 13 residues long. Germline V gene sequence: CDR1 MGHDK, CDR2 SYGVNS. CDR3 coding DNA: TGTGCCAGCAGTGAACGAGGGGGCGACGGCTACACCTTC. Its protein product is CASSERGGDGYTF.

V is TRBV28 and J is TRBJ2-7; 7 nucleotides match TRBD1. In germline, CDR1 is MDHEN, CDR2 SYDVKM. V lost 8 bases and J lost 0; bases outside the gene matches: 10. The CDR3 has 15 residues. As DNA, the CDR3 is TGTGCCAGCGGCACCGGGACAGTCGGCTCCTACGAGCAGTACTTC. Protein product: CASGTGTVGSYEQYF.

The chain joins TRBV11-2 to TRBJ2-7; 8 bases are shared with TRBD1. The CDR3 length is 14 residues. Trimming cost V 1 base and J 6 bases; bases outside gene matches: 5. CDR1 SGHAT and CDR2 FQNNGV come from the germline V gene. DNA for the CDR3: TGTGCCAGCAGCTTAGTGGCAGGGGGCAGCGAGCAGTACTTC. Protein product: CASSLVAGGSEQYF.

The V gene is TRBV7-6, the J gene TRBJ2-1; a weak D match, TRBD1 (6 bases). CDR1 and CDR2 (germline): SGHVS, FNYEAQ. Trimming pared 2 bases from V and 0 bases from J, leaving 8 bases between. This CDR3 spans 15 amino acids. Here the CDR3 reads CASSLTGSSYNEQFF. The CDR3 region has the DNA TGTGCCAGCAGCTTAACAGGGAGCTCCTACAATGAGCAGTTCTTC.

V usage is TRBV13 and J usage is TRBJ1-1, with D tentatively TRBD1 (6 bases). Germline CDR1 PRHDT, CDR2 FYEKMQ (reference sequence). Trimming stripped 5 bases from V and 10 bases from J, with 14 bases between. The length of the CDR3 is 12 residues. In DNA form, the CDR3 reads TGTGCCAGCAGCCGACAGGTCCGGGGAGCTTTCTTT. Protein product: CASSRQVRGAFF.

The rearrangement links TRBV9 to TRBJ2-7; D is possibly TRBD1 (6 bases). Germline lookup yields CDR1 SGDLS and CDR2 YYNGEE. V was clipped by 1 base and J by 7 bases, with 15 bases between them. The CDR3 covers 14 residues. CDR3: CASSVTPRGREQYF. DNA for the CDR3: TGTGCCAGCAGCGTAACCCCCAGGGGTCGGGAGCAGTACTTC. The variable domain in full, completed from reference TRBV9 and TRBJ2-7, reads DSGVTQTPKHLITATGQRVTLRCSPRSGDLSVYWYQQSLDQGLQFLIQYYNGEERAKGNILERFSAQQFPDLHSELNLSSLELGDSALYFCASSVTPRGREQYFGPGTRLTVT.

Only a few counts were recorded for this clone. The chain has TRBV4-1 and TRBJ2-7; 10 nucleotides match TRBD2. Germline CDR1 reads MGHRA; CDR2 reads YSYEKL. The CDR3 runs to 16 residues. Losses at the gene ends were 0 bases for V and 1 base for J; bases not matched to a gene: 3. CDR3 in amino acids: CASSQERSGGSYEQYF. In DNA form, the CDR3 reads TGCGCCAGCAGCCAAGAACGTAGCGGGGGGTCCTACGAGCAGTACTTC.

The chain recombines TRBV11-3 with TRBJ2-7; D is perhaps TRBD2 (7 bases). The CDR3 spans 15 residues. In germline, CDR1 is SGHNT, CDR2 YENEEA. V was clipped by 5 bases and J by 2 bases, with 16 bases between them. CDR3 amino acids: CASSPGQGTTYEQYF. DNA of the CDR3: TGTGCCAGCAGCCCCGGGCAGGGGACTACCTACGAGCAGTACTTC.

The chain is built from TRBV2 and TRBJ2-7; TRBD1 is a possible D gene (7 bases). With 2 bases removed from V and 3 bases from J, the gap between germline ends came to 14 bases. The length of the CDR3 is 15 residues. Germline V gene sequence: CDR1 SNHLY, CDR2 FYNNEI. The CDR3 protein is CASSEPQGGYYEQYF. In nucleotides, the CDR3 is TGTGCCAGCAGTGAACCGCAGGGGGGATACTACGAGCAGTACTTC.

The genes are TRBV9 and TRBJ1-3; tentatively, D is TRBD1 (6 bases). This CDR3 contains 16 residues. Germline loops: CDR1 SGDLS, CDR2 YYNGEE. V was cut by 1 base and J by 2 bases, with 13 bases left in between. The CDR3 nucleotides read TGTGCCAGCAGCGTATCCCATACAGGGACTGGAAACACCATATATTTT. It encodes CASSVSHTGTGNTIYF.

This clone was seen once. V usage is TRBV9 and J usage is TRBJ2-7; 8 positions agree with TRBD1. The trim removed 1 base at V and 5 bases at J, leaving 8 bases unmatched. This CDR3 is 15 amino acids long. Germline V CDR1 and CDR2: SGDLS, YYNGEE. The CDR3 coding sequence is TGTGCCAGCAGCGTAAGGCAGGGGGCTTTCGACGAGCAGTACTTC. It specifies CASSVRQGAFDEQYF.

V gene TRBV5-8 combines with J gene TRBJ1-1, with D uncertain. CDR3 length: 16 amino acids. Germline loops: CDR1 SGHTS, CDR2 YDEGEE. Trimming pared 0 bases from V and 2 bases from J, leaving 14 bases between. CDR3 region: CASSLEGGRANTEAFF. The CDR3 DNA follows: TGTGCCAGCAGCTTGGAGGGTGGGCGGGCCAACACTGAAGCTTTCTTT.

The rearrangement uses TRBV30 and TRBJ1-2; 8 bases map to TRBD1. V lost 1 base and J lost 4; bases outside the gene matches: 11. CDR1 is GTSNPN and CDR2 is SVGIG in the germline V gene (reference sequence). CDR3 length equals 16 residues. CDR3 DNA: TGTGCCTGGAGTGAGCACGGACAGGGAGAAATCTATGGCTACACCTTC. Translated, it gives CAWSEHGQGEIYGYTF.

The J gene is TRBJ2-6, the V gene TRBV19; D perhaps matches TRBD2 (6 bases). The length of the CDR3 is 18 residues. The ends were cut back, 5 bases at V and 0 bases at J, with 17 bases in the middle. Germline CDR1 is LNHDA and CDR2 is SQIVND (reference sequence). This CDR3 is CASSVRRDSTSGANVLTF. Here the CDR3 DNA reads TGTGCCAGTAGTGTTAGGAGGGATTCTACCTCTGGGGCCAACGTCCTGACTTTC.

CDR3 loop: CASSDRDNQPQHF. DNA of the CDR3: TGTGCCAGCAGCGACAGAGACAATCAGCCCCAGCATTTT. This chain uses TRBV5-8 with TRBJ1-5, with D perhaps matching TRBD1 (5 bases). The V end lost 4 bases, the J end lost 3 bases, and 8 bases lay between the germline ends. Germline V CDR1 and CDR2: SGHTS, YDEGEE. The CDR3 runs 13 residues.

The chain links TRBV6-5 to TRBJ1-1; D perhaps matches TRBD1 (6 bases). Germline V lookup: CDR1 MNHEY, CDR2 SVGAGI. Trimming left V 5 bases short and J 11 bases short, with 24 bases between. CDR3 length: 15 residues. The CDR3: CASSTAKPTGRVAFF. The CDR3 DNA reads TGTGCCAGCAGTACCGCAAAACCAACAGGGAGGGTTGCTTTCTTT.

This CDR3 is CAWSVGQGYEQYF. Written as DNA, the CDR3 is TGTGCCTGGAGTGTAGGGCAGGGCTACGAGCAGTACTTC. V is TRBV30 and J is TRBJ2-7, with a tentative D call TRBD1 (5 bases). Trimming shortened V by 0 bases and J by 3 bases, and 9 bases separated the two germline ends. The CDR3 has 13 amino acids. Per germline, CDR1 GTSNPN and CDR2 SVGIG (reference sequence). Looking up the rest from reference TRBV30 and TRBJ2-7 gives the full variable domain: SQTIHQWPATLVQPVGSPLSLECTVEGTSNPNLYWYRQAAGRGLQLLFYSVGIGQISSEVPQNLSASRPQDRQFILSSKKLLLSDSGFYLCAWSVGQGYEQYFGPGTRLTVT.

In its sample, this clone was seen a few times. Here the CDR3 reads CASSDSPGTNTEAFF. The CDR3 nucleotides are TGTGCCAGCTCCGATAGTCCCGGGACAAACACTGAAGCTTTCTTT. The V call is TRBV18, the J call TRBJ1-1, with a weak D call TRBD1 (6 bases). Deletions cut 6 bases from V and 2 bases from J, with 16 bases between. Per germline, CDR1 KGHSH and CDR2 LQKENI. The CDR3 runs 15 residues.

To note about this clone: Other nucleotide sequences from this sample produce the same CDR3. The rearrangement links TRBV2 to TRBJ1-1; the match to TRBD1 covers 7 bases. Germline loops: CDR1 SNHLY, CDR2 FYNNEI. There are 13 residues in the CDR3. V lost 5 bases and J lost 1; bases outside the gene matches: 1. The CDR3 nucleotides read TGTGCCAGCAGTCGACAGGGGAACACTGAAGCTTTCTTT. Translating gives CASSRQGNTEAFF.

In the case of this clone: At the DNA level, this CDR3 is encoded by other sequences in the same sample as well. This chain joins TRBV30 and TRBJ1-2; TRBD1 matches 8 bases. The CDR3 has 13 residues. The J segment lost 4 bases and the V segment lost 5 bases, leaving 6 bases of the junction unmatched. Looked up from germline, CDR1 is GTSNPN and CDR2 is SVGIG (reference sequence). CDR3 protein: CAWHRDRPYGYTF. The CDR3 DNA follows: TGTGCCTGGCATCGGGACAGGCCCTATGGCTACACCTTC. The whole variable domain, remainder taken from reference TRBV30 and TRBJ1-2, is SQTIHQWPATLVQPVGSPLSLECTVEGTSNPNLYWYRQAAGRGLQLLFYSVGIGQISSEVPQNLSASRPQDRQFILSSKKLLLSDSGFYLCAWHRDRPYGYTFGSGTRLTVV.

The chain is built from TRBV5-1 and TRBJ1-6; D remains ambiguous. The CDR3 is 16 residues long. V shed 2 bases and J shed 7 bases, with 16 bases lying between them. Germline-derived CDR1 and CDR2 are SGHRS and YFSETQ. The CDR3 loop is CASSFSLGGRNSPLHF. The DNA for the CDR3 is TGCGCCAGCAGCTTCAGCCTGGGAGGTCGCAATTCACCCCTCCACTTT. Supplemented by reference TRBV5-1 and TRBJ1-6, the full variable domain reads KAGVTQTPRYLIKTRGQQVTLSCSPISGHRSVSWYQQTPGQGLQFLFEYFSETQRNKGNFPGRFSGRQFSNSRSEMNVSTLELGDSALYLCASSFSLGGRNSPLHFGNGTRLTVT.

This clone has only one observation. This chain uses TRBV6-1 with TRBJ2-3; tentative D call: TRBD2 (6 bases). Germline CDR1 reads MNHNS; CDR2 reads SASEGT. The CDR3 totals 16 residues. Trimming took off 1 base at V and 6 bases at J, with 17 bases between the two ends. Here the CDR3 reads CASSEERGLGSDTQYF. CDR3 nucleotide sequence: TGTGCCAGCAGTGAAGAAAGGGGACTCGGGTCCGATACGCAGTATTTT.